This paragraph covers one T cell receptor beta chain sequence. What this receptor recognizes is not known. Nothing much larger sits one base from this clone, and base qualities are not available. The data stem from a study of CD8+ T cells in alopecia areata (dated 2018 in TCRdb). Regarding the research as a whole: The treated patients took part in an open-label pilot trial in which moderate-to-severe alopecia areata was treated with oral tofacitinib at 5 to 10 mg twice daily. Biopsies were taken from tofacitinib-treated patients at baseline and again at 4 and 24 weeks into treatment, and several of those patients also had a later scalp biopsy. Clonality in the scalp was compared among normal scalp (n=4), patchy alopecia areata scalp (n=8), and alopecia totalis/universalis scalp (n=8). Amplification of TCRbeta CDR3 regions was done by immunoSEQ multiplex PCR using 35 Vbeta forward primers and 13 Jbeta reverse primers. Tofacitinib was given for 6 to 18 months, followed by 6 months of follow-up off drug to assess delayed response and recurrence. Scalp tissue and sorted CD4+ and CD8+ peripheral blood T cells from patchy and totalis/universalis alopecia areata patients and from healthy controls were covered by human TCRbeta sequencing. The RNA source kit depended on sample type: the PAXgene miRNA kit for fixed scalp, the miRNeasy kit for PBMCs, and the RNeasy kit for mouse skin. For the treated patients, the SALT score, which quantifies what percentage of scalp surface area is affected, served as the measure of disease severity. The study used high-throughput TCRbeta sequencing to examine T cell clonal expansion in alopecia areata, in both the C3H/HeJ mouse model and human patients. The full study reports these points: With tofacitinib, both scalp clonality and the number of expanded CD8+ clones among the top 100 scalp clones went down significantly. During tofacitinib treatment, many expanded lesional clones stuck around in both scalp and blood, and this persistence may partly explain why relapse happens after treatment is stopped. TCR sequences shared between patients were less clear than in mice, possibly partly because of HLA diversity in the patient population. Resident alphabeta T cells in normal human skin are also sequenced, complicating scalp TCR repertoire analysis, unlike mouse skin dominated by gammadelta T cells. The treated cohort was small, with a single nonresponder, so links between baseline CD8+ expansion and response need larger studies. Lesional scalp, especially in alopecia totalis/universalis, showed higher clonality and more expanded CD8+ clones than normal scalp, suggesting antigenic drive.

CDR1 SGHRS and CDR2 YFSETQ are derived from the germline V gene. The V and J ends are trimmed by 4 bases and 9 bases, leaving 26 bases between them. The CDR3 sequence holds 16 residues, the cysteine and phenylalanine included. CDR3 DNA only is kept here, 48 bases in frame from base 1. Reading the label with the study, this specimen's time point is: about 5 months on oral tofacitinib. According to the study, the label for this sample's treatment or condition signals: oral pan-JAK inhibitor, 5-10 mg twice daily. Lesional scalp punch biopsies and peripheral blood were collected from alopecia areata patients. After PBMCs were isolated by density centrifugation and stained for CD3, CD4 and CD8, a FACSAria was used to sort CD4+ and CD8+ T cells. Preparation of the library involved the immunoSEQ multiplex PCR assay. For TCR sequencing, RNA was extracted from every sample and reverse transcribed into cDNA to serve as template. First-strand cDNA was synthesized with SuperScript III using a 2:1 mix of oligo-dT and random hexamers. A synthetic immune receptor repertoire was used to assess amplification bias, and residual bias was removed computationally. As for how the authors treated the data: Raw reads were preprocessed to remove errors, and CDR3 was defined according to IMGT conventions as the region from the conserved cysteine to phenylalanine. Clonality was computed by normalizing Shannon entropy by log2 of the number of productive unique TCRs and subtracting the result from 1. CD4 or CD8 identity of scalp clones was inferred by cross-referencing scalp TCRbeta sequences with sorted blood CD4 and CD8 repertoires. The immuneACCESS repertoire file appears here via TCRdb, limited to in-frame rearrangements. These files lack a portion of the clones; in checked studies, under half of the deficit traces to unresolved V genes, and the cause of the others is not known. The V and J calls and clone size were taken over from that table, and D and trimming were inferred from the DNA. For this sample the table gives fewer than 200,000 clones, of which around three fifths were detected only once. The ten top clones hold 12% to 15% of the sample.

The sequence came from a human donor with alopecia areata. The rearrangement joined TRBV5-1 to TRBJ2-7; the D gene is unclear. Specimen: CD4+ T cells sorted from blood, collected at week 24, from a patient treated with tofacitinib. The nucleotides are TGCGCCAGCAGCGAGGCTTCCGCAGGCCCACTTTATGGGCAGTACTTC. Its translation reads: CASSEASAGPLYGQYF.